The T cell receptor (beta chain) under discussion was sequenced for a study of OX40 agonist ivuxolimab in advanced cancers. About the study as a whole: Ivuxolimab was an agonistic, fully human IgG2 monoclonal antibody directed against OX40 (CD134), a costimulatory receptor. Partial responses occurred in three dose-escalation patients: two with cutaneous melanoma and one with hepatocellular carcinoma. Prior anti-PD-1, anti-PD-L1 or anti-CTLA-4 therapy was permitted, and checkpoint inhibitors had been received by around 39% of dose-escalation patients. The monotherapy dose-escalation portion (N ≈ 55 patients) of the phase I ivuxolimab trial is reported in the paper. A male proportion of nearly 85% and a mean age of around 60 years, ranging from roughly 23 to 90, were recorded for the dose-escalation cohort. The point of sequencing TCRbeta in the periphery was to test whether ivuxolimab changed TCR sequence diversity and drove clonal T-cell expansion. Intravenous ivuxolimab was administered to patients every 2 weeks at six dose levels: 0.01, 0.1, 0.3, 1.5, 3 and 10 mg/kg. Of the approximately 54 patients in dose escalation, about 20 had hepatocellular carcinoma, about 15 had melanoma, 9 had renal cell carcinoma and 9 had head and neck cancer.

What the authors observed across the whole study: Which antigens the clonally expanded peripheral T cells were specific for was not determined. In the 0.1-3.0 mg/kg groups, partial responders had among the lowest normalized peripheral clonal expansion, particularly in CD8+ T cells. On average, CD8+ T cells showed more expanded clones than CD4+ T cells after ivuxolimab. At doses of 0.1 to 3.0 mg/kg, clonal expansion of both CD4+ and CD8+ T cells in blood was seen between baseline and week 6. Low levels of normalized T-cell clonal expansion were also shown by some nonresponding patients.

Genomic DNA was isolated from the sorted cells so that the TCRbeta CDR3 region could be sequenced. The immunoSEQ Assay was used for sequencing of TCRbeta CDR3 regions. Sourced from immuneACCESS, this table was stored by TCRdb with only in-frame sequences that have V and J called. A share of the clones is absent; for the studies checked, an unresolved V gene accounts for under half, and the remainder has no known explanation. Recorded for this sample are more than 45,000 clones; 65% to 90% of them occurred a single time. Jointly, the top ten make up under 4.5% of the sample. Notes on this clone: The antigen this receptor binds is unknown. Base qualities were left out, and no much larger clone turns up one base away.

Patients with autoimmune disease history or receiving systemic immunosuppression were excluded from the trial. Peripheral blood for TCR sequencing was collected from all dose cohorts at baseline, on cycle 4 day 1, and on cycle 7 day 1. Samples came from an open-label, multicenter, first-in-human phase I dose-escalation trial of ivuxolimab. Adults with locally advanced or metastatic melanoma, renal cell, hepatocellular, or head and neck squamous cell carcinoma were enrolled in the trial. Before TCR sequencing, CD4+ T cells and CD8+ T cells from peripheral blood were sorted into separate populations. The germline V gene encodes CDR1 MNHEY and CDR2 SVGAGI. Trimming costs V 1 base and J 10 bases, and their ends lie 7 bases apart. The CDR3 spans 11 residues, from the cysteine through the phenylalanine. Only CDR3 DNA is held: 33 bases, read in frame from base 1.

The source was CD4+ or CD8+ T cells sorted from blood, collected in a trial of the OX40 agonist ivuxolimab. The clonotype originates from an adult with an advanced solid tumor such as melanoma, head and neck, liver or kidney cancer. The chain was built from TRBV6-5 and TRBJ1-1, with the D segment identity uncertain. For the CDR3, the sequence is CASSYLRGAFF. In nucleotides, the sequence is TGTGCCAGCAGTTACTTACGGGGAGCTTTCTTT.